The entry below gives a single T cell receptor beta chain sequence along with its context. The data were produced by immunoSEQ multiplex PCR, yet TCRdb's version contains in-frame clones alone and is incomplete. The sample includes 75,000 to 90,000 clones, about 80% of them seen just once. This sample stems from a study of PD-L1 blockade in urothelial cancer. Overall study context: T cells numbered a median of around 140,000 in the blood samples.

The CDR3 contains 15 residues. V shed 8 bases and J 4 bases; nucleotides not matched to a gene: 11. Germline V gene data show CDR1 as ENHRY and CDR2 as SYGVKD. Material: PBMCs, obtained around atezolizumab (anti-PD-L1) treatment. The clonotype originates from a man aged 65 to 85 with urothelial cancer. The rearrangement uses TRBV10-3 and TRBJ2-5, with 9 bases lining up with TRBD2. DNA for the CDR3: TGTGCCATCGCATCAAGCGGGGGGAAAGGAGAGACCCAGTACTTC. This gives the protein CAIASSGGKGETQYF.